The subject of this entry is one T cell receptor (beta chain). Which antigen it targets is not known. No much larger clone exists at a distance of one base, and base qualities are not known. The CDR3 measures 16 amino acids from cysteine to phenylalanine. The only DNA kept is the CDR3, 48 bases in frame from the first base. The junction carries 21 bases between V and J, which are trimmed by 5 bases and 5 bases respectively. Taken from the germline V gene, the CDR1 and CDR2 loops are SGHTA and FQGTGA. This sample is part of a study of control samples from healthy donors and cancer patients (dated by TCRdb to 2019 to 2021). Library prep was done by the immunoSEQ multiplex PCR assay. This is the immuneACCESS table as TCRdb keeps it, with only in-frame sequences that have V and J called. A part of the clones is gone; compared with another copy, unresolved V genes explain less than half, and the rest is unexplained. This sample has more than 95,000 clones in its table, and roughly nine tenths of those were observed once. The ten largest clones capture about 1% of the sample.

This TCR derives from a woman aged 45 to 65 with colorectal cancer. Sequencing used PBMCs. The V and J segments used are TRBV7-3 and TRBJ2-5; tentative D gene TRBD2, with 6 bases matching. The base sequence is TGTGCCAGCAGCCCCGGAGGGGCTAGCGCCATGGAGACCCAGTACTTC. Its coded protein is CASSPGGASAMETQYF. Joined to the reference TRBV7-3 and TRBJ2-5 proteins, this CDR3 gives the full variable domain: GAGVSQTPSNKVTEKGKYVELRCDPISGHTALYWYRQSLGQGPEFLIYFQGTGAADDSGLPNDRFFAVRPEGSVSTLKIQRTERGDSAVYLCASSPGGASAMETQYFGPGTRLLVL.